Below are 5 T cell receptor beta chains sequenced from a single sample in a study of blood T cell repertoires in COVID-19 (dated by TCRdb to the early 2020s). To prepare the library, the immunoSEQ multiplex PCR assay was applied. In its TCRdb copy, this immuneACCESS table keeps in-frame sequences only and misses some clones. Where compared with another copy, unresolved V genes explain less than half of these, and the others have no known cause. Present in this sample are 250,000 to 350,000 clones, roughly 90% of which were seen just once. Around 13% of the sample is taken by the ten largest. The sequenced sample was peripheral blood. The receptors shown here come from a woman aged 60-75 years with acute or convalescent COVID-19.

The CDR3 sequence is CASSYSGGASTEAFF. The CDR3 nucleotides read TGTGCCAGCAGTTACTCGGGGGGAGCGAGCACTGAAGCTTTCTTT. This chain joins TRBV6-5 and TRBJ1-1; weak D call: TRBD1 (5 bases). Trimming removed 0 bases from V and 4 bases from J, with 12 bases in between. Germline V CDR1 and CDR2: MNHEY, SVGAGI. The CDR3 runs to 15 residues.

This sequence joins TRBV15 and TRBJ1-5; possible D gene TRBD1, 6 bases. The germline V gene encodes CDR1 LNHNV and CDR2 YYDKDF (reference sequence). V was cut by 3 bases and J by 2 bases, with 11 bases left in between. The CDR3 contains 15 residues. CDR3 coding DNA: TGTGCCACCAGCAGGGAACAGGGCGGCAATCAGCCCCAGCATTTT. Amino acids: CATSREQGGNQPQHF.

The rearrangement links TRBV23-1 to TRBJ1-5; 7 nucleotides align to TRBD1. TRBV23-1 is given ORF status, its function remaining uncertain. CDR3 size: 22 residues. V lost 0 bases, J lost 5 bases, and 25 bases stayed unmatched. The CDR3 region is CASSQSLICDRELLEGDQPQHF. The CDR3 nucleotides read TGCGCCAGCAGTCAATCCCTTATATGCGACAGGGAACTCCTCGAGGGGGATCAGCCCCAGCATTTT.

The J gene is TRBJ1-2, the V gene TRBV7-9, with 9 positions matching TRBD1. Germline assignment: CDR1 SEHNR and CDR2 FQNEAQ (reference sequence). J gave up 7 bases and V 4 bases, and 13 bases lay outside the gene matches. The length of the CDR3 is 16 residues. The CDR3 bases are TGTGCCAGCAGCTACGACCGAGGACAGGGGATCGGTGGCTACACCTTC. Its protein is CASSYDRGQGIGGYTF.

The sample holds a few counts of this clone. This sequence joins TRBV4-1 and TRBJ2-3; no definite D call. Germline CDR1 reads MGHRA; CDR2 reads YSYEKL. The CDR3 is 15 amino acids. Deletions cut 0 bases from V and 7 bases from J, with 14 bases between. CDR3 protein: CASSQDLARRYTQYF. Here the CDR3 DNA reads TGCGCCAGCAGCCAAGATCTTGCTAGAAGGTATACGCAGTATTTT.